What follows is one TCR beta chain and its context. The CDR3 sequence is 15 residues long. CDR1 is SGHRS and CDR2 is YFSETQ in the germline V gene. V lost 1 base to trimming and J lost 0 bases, with 7 bases between them. This sample is part of a study of blood T cell repertoires in COVID-19. Across the whole study: Some COVID-19 samples were acute and others convalescent; all came from the United States, Italy and Spain.

The method was immunoSEQ multiplex PCR; TCRdb's version includes in-frame clones alone and lacks a portion of them. The profile shows 150,000 to 200,000 clones, around four fifths of them singletons. Specimen: PBMCs or T cells enriched from blood (not recorded which). This receptor was taken from a woman between 50 and 59 years old who had recovered from COVID-19. The chain is built from TRBV5-1 and TRBJ2-2; the D is unclear. The CDR3 nucleotides read TGCGCCAGCAGCTTGCCGTCCTCGAACACCGGGGAGCTGTTTTTT. This translates into CASSLPSSNTGELFF.